This T cell receptor (beta chain) is drawn from a study of vaccination and CD4 T cells after COVID-19. On the study more broadly: The convalescents, six males and four females, included two who were Hispanic. Participants were given two doses of BNT162b2 or mRNA-1273 vaccine.

This clonotype was counted between two and nine times. No antigen is known for it. With the Oncomine TCR Beta short-read assay, DNA from cultured CD4+ T cells was sequenced. Investigators obtained genomic DNA by extraction from cultured CD4+ T cells. Using its own MiXCR run on the PCR reads, TCRdb lists one record per CDR3 protein. Among more than 15,000 distinct CDR3 sequences listed, over 50% were seen once. The CDR3 is made up of 14 amino acids. Germline V gives CDR1 LNHDA, CDR2 SQIVND (reference sequence). The V end was cut by 8 bases, the J end by 0 bases, with 13 bases between. Noted treatment: roughly 11-day PBMC culture with coronavirus spike peptide pools or control peptides (ViraFEST assay).

The sequencing input was CD4+ T cells from blood, cultured in vitro. The chain recombines TRBV19 with TRBJ1-1, with a tentative D call TRBD1 (5 bases). This sequence originates from a human donor who had recovered from COVID-19. The CDR3 sequence is CASDRDGMNTEAFF. As DNA, the CDR3 is TGTGCCAGTGACCGGGACGGCATGAACACTGAAGCTTTCTTT.